One sample yielded the 9 T cell receptor beta chains listed below, sequenced in a study of T cell responses to AZD1222 COVID-19 vaccine. TCRdb's table, derived via immunoSEQ multiplex PCR, lists solely in-frame clones and lacks some. Here the sample spans about 110,000 clones, 65% to 85% being singletons. The sequences come from peripheral blood, collected on day 0 of AZD1222 vaccination. The receptor set was obtained from an adult in good health.

This clone appeared once. The chain is built from TRBV4-1 and TRBJ1-6; no clear D gene. Looked up from germline, CDR1 is MGHRA and CDR2 is YSYEKL. This CDR3 spans 16 amino acids. Trimming cost V 1 base and J 0 bases, with 7 bases left between them. The DNA of the CDR3 is TGCGCCAGCAGCCAAGTACAGAGCTCCTATAATTCACCCCTCCACTTT. Residues: CASSQVQSSYNSPLHF.

The chain couples TRBV3-1 (or the pseudogene TRBV3-2) to TRBJ2-1; 13 nucleotides align to TRBD2. Germline lookup yields CDR1 LGHDT and CDR2 YNNKEL (reference sequence). The ends lost 8 bases at V and 6 bases at J; junction bases unmatched: 7. This CDR3 is 15 amino acids long. CDR3 region: CASVSGTSGANEQFF. The CDR3 DNA reads TGTGCCAGCGTATCGGGGACTAGCGGGGCCAATGAGCAGTTCTTC.

The chain is built from TRBV3-1 (or the pseudogene TRBV3-2) and TRBJ1-2, with a weak D call TRBD1 (5 bases). V gave up 3 bases and J gave up 8 bases, with 16 bases separating them. The CDR3 loop spans 14 amino acids. From germline, CDR1 is LGHDT and CDR2 YNNKEL (reference sequence). CDR3 nucleotides: TGTGCCAGCAGCCAGCAGGGATCGGTGCGGGGCTACACCTTC. Translated: CASSQQGSVRGYTF.

The chain has TRBV5-1 and TRBJ1-2; perhaps TRBD1 as D (6 bases). The CDR3 runs 14 residues. Looked up from germline, CDR1 is SGHRS and CDR2 is YFSETQ. Trimming pared 4 bases from V and 4 bases from J, leaving 14 bases between. The DNA of the CDR3 is TGCGCCAGCAGCCTGGGTGAGGACAGCTATGGCTACACCTTC. Protein: CASSLGEDSYGYTF.

This clone occurred once. This chain links TRBV28 with TRBJ1-1, with unresolved D. The germline V gene encodes CDR1 MDHEN and CDR2 SYDVKM. Deletions cut 8 bases from V and 4 bases from J, with 17 bases between. This CDR3 spans 14 amino acids. The CDR3 sequence: CASASPFLFTEAFF. The CDR3, as DNA: TGTGCCAGCGCCTCTCCGTTCTTATTCACTGAAGCTTTCTTT.

The V gene is TRBV2, the J gene TRBJ1-4; D may be TRBD1 (6 bases). V lost 3 bases to trimming and J lost 7 bases, with 18 bases between them. Germline V gene lookup returns CDR1 SNHLY and CDR2 FYNNEI. The CDR3 consists of 16 residues. CDR3 coding DNA: TGTGCCAGCAGTGACAAGTCCAGGGGCGGTAGTGAAAAACTGTTTTTT. This encodes CASSDKSRGGSEKLFF.

The V and J genes are TRBV6-2 or TRBV6-3 and TRBJ1-1, with D possibly being TRBD1 (5 bases). V gave up 6 bases and J gave up 5 bases, with 16 bases separating them. Germline-derived CDR1 and CDR2 are MNHEY and SVGEGT. The CDR3 runs 14 residues. The CDR3 DNA sequence: TGTGCCAGCAGCCGGGGCCCTCGAGGGACTGAAGCTTTCTTT. Protein product: CASSRGPRGTEAFF.

The V and J genes are TRBV4-3 and TRBJ1-3; D remains unclear. This CDR3 has 15 amino acids. V was trimmed by 0 bases and J by 0 bases, leaving 6 bases between them. The germline gives CDR1 LGHNA, CDR2 YSLEER. The chain's CDR3 is CASSQERFSGNTIYF. CDR3 DNA: TGCGCCAGCAGCCAAGAAAGGTTCTCTGGAAACACCATATATTTT.

The V gene is TRBV12-3 or TRBV12-4, the J gene TRBJ1-1; possibly TRBD1 for D (5 bases). The CDR3 runs 12 residues. Trimming removed 4 bases from V and 13 bases from J, with 16 bases in between. DNA for the CDR3: TGTGCCAGCAGTTATGGGACCTCGCCGGGTTTCTTT. It codes for CASSYGTSPGFF.